The T cell receptor beta chain under discussion was sequenced for a study of PD-1 blockade in classical Hodgkin lymphoma. Turning to the study itself: Nivolumab was administered to patients intravenously at 3 mg/kg every 2 weeks.

The CDR3 runs to 19 residues. The germline CDR1 and CDR2 sequences are SNHLY and FYNNEI. Between the trimmed V and J ends, which lost 0 bases and 2 bases, there was a span of 21 bases. Following autologous stem cell transplantation, relapse occurred in every patient, and exposure to brentuximab vedotin varied. Patients' outcomes at their best amounted to complete response, partial response or progressive disease. Repertoires were generated with immunoSEQ multiplex PCR, while TCRdb's copy carries only in-frame clones and drops some. The top ten clones hold nearly 6.5% of a sample with about 19,000 clones, around 84% of them seen once.

The source is a human donor with classical Hodgkin lymphoma. The sequencing here drew on peripheral blood mononuclear cells (PBMCs), taken at baseline. The rearrangement links TRBV2 to TRBJ2-3; D remains unclear. The CDR3 spells CASSEALQRSRVDTDTQYF. In DNA, the CDR3 is TGTGCCAGCAGTGAAGCGCTTCAAAGATCTAGGGTCGACACAGATACGCAGTATTTT. Full variable domain (missing parts from reference TRBV2 and TRBJ2-3): EPEVTQTPSHQVTQMGQEVILRCVPISNHLYFYWYRQILGQKVEFLVSFYNNEISEKSEIFDDQFSVERPDGSNFTLKIRSTKLEDSAMYFCASSEALQRSRVDTDTQYFGPGTRLTVL.